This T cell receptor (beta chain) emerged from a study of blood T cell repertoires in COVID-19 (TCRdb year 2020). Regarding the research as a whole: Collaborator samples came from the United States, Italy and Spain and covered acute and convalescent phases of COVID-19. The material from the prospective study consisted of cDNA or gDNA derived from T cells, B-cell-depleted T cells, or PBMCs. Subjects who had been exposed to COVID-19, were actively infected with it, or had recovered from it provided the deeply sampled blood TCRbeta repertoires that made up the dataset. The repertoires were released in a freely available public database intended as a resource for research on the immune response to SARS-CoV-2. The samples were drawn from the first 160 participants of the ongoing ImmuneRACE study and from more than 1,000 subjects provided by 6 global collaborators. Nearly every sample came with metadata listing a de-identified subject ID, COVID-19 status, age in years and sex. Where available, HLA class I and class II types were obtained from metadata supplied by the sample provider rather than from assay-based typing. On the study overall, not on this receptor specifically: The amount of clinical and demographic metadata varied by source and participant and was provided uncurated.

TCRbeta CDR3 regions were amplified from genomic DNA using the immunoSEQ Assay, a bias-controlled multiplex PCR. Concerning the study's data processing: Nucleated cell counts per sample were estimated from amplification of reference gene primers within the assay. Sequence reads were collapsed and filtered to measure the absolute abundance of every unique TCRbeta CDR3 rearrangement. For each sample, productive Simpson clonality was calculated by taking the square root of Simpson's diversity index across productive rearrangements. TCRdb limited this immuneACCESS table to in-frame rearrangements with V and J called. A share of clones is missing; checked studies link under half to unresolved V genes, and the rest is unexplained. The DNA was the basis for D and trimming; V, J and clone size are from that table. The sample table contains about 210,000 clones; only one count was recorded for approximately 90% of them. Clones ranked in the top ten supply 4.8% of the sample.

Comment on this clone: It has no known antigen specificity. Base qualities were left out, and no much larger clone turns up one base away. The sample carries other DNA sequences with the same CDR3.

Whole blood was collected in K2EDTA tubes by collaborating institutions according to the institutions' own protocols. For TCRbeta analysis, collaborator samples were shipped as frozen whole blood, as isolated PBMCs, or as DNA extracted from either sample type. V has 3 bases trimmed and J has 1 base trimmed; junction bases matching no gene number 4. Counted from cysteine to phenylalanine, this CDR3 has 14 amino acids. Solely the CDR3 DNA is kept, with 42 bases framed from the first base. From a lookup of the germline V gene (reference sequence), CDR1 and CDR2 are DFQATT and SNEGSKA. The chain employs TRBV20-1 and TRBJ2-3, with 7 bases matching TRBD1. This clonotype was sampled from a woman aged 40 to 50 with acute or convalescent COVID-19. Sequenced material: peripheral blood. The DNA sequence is TGCAGTGCTAGTCGACAGGGAGGCACAGATACGCAGTATTTT. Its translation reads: CSASRQGGTDTQYF.